Shown below are 21 T cell receptor beta chains from a single sample sequenced in a study of blood T cell repertoires in COVID-19. Sequencing used immunoSEQ multiplex PCR; TCRdb keeps in-frame clones, though not all of them. The sample has about 130,000 clones, roughly 90% seen once. Sequences were obtained from peripheral blood. Receptors originate from a man in his fifties with active COVID-19.

The chain is built from TRBV6-6 and TRBJ2-1; 8 bases line up with TRBD2. V was clipped by 4 bases and J by 15 bases; unmatched bases: 8. The germline gives CDR1 MNHNY, CDR2 SVGAGI (reference sequence). CDR3 length equals 12 residues. The CDR3 region has the DNA TGTGCCAGCAGTTTCTCGGGACTAGACGCGTTCTTC. It encodes CASSFSGLDAFF.

V usage is TRBV5-8 and J usage is TRBJ2-3, with TRBD1 identical over 11 bases. Per the germline V gene, CDR1 is SGHTS and CDR2 is YDEGEE. The CDR3 contains 17 residues. With 3 bases clipped from V and 4 bases from J, the junction kept 10 bases outside the gene matches. CDR3 sequence reads: CASSSGQGVSIADTQYF. The CDR3 DNA sequence: TGTGCCAGCAGCTCGGGACAGGGGGTATCGATCGCAGATACGCAGTATTTT.

Here the CDR3 reads CASSQQGGSLDTQYF. The CDR3 region has the DNA TGCGCCAGCAGTCAGCAGGGCGGGAGCTTGGATACGCAGTATTTT. The chain links TRBV5-1 to TRBJ2-3, with TRBD2 identical over 7 bases. Germline CDR1 and CDR2: SGHRS and YFSETQ. This CDR3 has 15 residues. Unmatched junction bases numbered 12, after V lost 5 bases and J lost 6 bases.

The V gene is TRBV9, the J gene TRBJ2-5, with 10 bases fitting TRBD2. The junction had 6 bases not matched to a gene; V was cut back by 3 bases and J by 1 base. CDR3 size: 16 residues. Per germline, CDR1 SGDLS and CDR2 YYNGEE. CDR3 bases: TGTGCCAGCAGCGATTACATAGCGGGAGGCCAAGAGACCCAGTACTTC. It yields the protein CASSDYIAGGQETQYF.

The CDR3 DNA sequence: TGTGCCTTGCGTGGGCTCCGACGAGCAGCTAATGAAAAACTGTTTTTT. It translates to CALRGLRRAANEKLFF. V is TRBV30 and J is TRBJ1-4; the D is unclear. Germline-derived CDR1 and CDR2 are GTSNPN and SVGIG (reference sequence). CDR3 length equals 16 residues. Trimming took off 7 bases at V and 3 bases at J, with 21 bases between the two ends.

This chain connects TRBV9 to TRBJ2-2; 10 bases agree with TRBD2. The germline CDR1 and CDR2 sequences are SGDLS and YYNGEE. The CDR3 is 16 amino acids. Trimming removed 1 base from V and 3 bases from J; junction bases left unmatched: 3. The CDR3 DNA sequence: TGTGCCAGCAGCGTACCTAGCGGGGGCTACACCGGGGAGCTGTTTTTT. The encoded protein is CASSVPSGGYTGELFF. Full variable domain (remainder filled in from reference TRBV9 and TRBJ2-2): DSGVTQTPKHLITATGQRVTLRCSPRSGDLSVYWYQQSLDQGLQFLIQYYNGEERAKGNILERFSAQQFPDLHSELNLSSLELGDSALYFCASSVPSGGYTGELFFGEGSRLTVL.

J is TRBJ2-7 and V is TRBV5-1; D is possibly TRBD1 (5 bases). CDR3 size: 15 residues. Trimming pared 0 bases from V and 5 bases from J, leaving 15 bases between. Per germline, CDR1 SGHRS and CDR2 YFSETQ. CDR3 bases: TGCGCCAGCAGCTTGGTATCAGGGCTTCGCAACGAGCAGTACTTC. It codes for CASSLVSGLRNEQYF.

V and J are TRBV5-4 and TRBJ2-1; 12 positions match TRBD2. Germline V lookup: CDR1 SGHNT, CDR2 YYREEE (reference sequence). There are 17 residues in the CDR3. The V segment lost 3 bases and the J segment 5 bases; nucleotides outside the gene matches: 9. The CDR3 DNA reads TGTGCCAGCAGCTCCTCTAGCGGGGGGGCCCCAAACAATGAGCAGTTCTTC. Its protein product is CASSSSSGGAPNNEQFF.

This chain connects TRBV11-2 to TRBJ2-3, with unresolved D. From germline, CDR1 is SGHAT and CDR2 FQNNGV. Trimming left V 7 bases short and J 0 bases short, with 8 bases between. This CDR3 has 13 amino acids. In nucleotides, the CDR3 is TGTGCCAGCACTACCTCTAGCACAGATACGCAGTATTTT. It encodes CASTTSSTDTQYF. The entire variable domain, with the rest obtained from reference TRBV11-2 and TRBJ2-3, is as follows: EAGVAQSPRYKIIEKRQSVAFWCNPISGHATLYWYQQILGQGPKLLIQFQNNGVVDDSQLPKDRFSAERLKGVDSTLKIQPAKLEDSAVYLCASTTSSTDTQYFGPGTRLTVL.

This clone has only one observation. The J gene is TRBJ2-7, the V gene TRBV5-1; D may be TRBD2 (7 bases). The V end was cut by 4 bases, the J end by 3 bases, with 17 bases between. This CDR3 is built from 15 residues. From germline, CDR1 is SGHRS and CDR2 YFSETQ. The DNA for the CDR3 is TGCGCCAGCAGCCTCTCGGGGGGCCTGCTCTACGAGCAGTACTTC. This codes for CASSLSGGLLYEQYF. Full variable domain (rest looked up from reference TRBV5-1 and TRBJ2-7): KAGVTQTPRYLIKTRGQQVTLSCSPISGHRSVSWYQQTPGQGLQFLFEYFSETQRNKGNFPGRFSGRQFSNSRSEMNVSTLELGDSALYLCASSLSGGLLYEQYFGPGTRLTVT.

The chain links TRBV30 to TRBJ1-5, with 9 positions matching TRBD1. CDR1 is GTSNPN and CDR2 is SVGIG in the germline V gene (reference sequence). V was pared by 7 bases and J by 6 bases, with 7 bases of the junction left unmatched. The CDR3 has 13 residues. The CDR3 nucleotides read TGTGCCTTAGCGGGACAGGGTGGTCAGCCCCAGCATTTT. The encoded protein is CALAGQGGQPQHF.

The rearrangement uses TRBV6-5 and TRBJ2-3; 9 bases are shared with TRBD1. Germline V lookup: CDR1 MNHEY, CDR2 SVGAGI. The CDR3 is 15 amino acids. V trimming: 2 bases; J trimming: 1 base; junction bases outside the gene matches: 1. CDR3 protein: CASSYRDRGTDTQYF. As DNA, the CDR3 is TGTGCCAGCAGTTACCGGGACAGGGGCACAGATACGCAGTATTTT.

The chain combines TRBV6-1 with TRBJ2-6; perhaps TRBD2 as D (6 bases). The CDR3 runs 18 residues. Per germline, CDR1 MNHNS and CDR2 SASEGT. The V end lost 0 bases, the J end lost 4 bases, and 16 bases lay between the germline ends. As DNA, the CDR3 is TGTGCCAGCAGTGAAGCCCTTCGGACTATTCTCGGGGCCAACGTCCTGACTTTC. Translation: CASSEALRTILGANVLTF.

This chain connects TRBV7-9 to TRBJ1-1, with TRBD1 identical over 7 bases. V was pared by 3 bases and J by 5 bases, with 12 bases of the junction left unmatched. The V gene's germline CDR1 is SEHNR and CDR2 FQNEAQ (reference sequence). The CDR3 runs 16 residues. CDR3 protein: CASSFLDRWTGTEAFF. CDR3 coding DNA: TGTGCCAGCAGCTTTCTCGATCGCTGGACAGGAACTGAAGCTTTCTTT.

This chain uses TRBV6-1 with TRBJ2-3; 12 bases fit TRBD2. This CDR3 comprises 17 residues. Losses at the gene ends were 2 bases for V and 4 bases for J; bases not matched to a gene: 7. Germline assignment: CDR1 MNHNS and CDR2 SASEGT. CDR3 DNA sequence: TGTGCCAGCAGTGAATGGGCTAGCGGGAGGGATTCAGATACGCAGTATTTT. As protein: CASSEWASGRDSDTQYF.

The rearrangement uses TRBV15 and TRBJ2-1, with TRBD2 matching over 10 bases. The length of the CDR3 is 15 residues. Losses at the gene ends were 7 bases for V and 10 bases for J; bases not matched to a gene: 13. Germline values: CDR1 LNHNV, CDR2 YYDKDF (reference sequence). The CDR3 here is CATTSTSGSHWEQFF. Written as DNA, the CDR3 is TGTGCCACCACCTCGACTAGCGGGTCTCACTGGGAGCAGTTCTTC.

A few counts support this clone. The chain carries TRBV4-1 and TRBJ1-4; no firm D call. Trimming removed 4 bases from V and 8 bases from J, with 11 bases in between. CDR1 and CDR2 (germline): MGHRA, YSYEKL. The CDR3 loop spans 13 amino acids. CDR3 in amino acids: CASSLSRREKLFF. Written as DNA, the CDR3 is TGCGCCAGCAGCCTTTCCAGGAGGGAAAAACTGTTTTTT.

V and J are TRBV5-1 and TRBJ2-1; TRBD2 matches 7 bases. CDR1 is SGHRS and CDR2 is YFSETQ in the germline V gene. V lost 1 base and J lost 3; bases outside the gene matches: 10. The CDR3 covers 17 residues. This CDR3 is CASSLIPGLAVYNEQFF. CDR3 nucleotides: TGCGCCAGCAGCTTGATCCCGGGCCTAGCGGTCTACAATGAGCAGTTCTTC.

The rearrangement uses TRBV19 and TRBJ2-7; possible D gene TRBD1, 6 bases. The germline V gene has CDR1 LNHDA and CDR2 SQIVND (reference sequence). The V and J ends lost 2 bases and 5 bases respectively, with 10 bases between them. The length of the CDR3 is 13 residues. CDR3 protein: CASSINRVHEQYF. The CDR3 DNA reads TGTGCCAGTAGTATAAACAGGGTCCACGAGCAGTACTTC.

The rearrangement uses TRBV9 and TRBJ2-5; 11 bases are a match to TRBD2. The V segment lost 2 bases and the J segment 7 bases; nucleotides outside the gene matches: 4. CDR1 is SGDLS and CDR2 is YYNGEE in the germline V gene. This CDR3 has 14 amino acids. CDR3 nucleotides: TGTGCCAGCAGCGTGGGACTAGCGGAGGGGACCCAGTACTTC. It yields the protein CASSVGLAEGTQYF.

This clone was seen more than once but under ten times. V and J are TRBV24-1 and TRBJ2-7; the match to TRBD2 covers 8 bases. Germline V gives CDR1 KGHDR, CDR2 SFDVKD. V trimming: 2 bases; J trimming: 3 bases; junction bases outside the gene matches: 17. The CDR3 sequence is 19 residues long. CDR3 loop: CATSDSGEKSGGNHYEQYF. The CDR3 DNA is TGTGCCACCAGTGATTCCGGGGAAAAGAGCGGGGGCAACCACTACGAGCAGTACTTC.